The entry that follows covers one TCR beta chain sequence. These data belong to a study of blood T cell repertoires in COVID-19. Sequencing used immunoSEQ multiplex PCR; TCRdb keeps in-frame clones, though not all of them. The data hold about 60,000 clones, with approximately 82% observed a single time. V was cut by 7 bases and J by 0 bases, with 13 bases left in between. Germline V CDR1 and CDR2: SGDLS, YYNGEE. The CDR3 runs to 14 residues. The gene calls are TRBV9 and TRBJ1-1; unclear D gene. What was sequenced was peripheral blood. This TCR was sampled from a man aged 55 to 70 with acute or convalescent COVID-19. The CDR3 nucleotides read TGTGCCAGCTTCCCTCGGGATATGAACACTGAAGCTTTCTTT. It encodes CASFPRDMNTEAFF.